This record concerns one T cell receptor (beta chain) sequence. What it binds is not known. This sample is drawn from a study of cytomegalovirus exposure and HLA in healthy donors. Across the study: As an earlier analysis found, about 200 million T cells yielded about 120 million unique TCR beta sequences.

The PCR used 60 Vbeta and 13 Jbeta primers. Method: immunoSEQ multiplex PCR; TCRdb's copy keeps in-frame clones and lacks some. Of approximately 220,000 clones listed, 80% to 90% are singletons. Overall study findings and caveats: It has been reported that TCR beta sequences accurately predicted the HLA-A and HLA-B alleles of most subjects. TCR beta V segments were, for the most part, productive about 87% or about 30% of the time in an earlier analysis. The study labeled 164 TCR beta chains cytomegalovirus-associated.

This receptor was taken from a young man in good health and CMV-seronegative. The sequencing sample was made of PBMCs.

Written as DNA, the CDR3 is TGTGCCAGCAGCGTAGCTTGGGGGGGGGACACCGGGGAGCTGTTTTTT. Its protein product is CASSVAWGGDTGELFF. The genes are TRBV9 and TRBJ2-2; 7 bases match TRBD2. In germline, CDR1 is SGDLS, CDR2 YYNGEE. The V gene end was trimmed by 0 bases and the J gene end by 3 bases; junction bases not matched to a gene: 5. CDR3 length: 16 amino acids.